Listed below are T cell receptor beta chains from one sample, sequenced in a study of OX40 agonist ivuxolimab in advanced cancers. Profiling relied on immunoSEQ multiplex PCR, and the TCRdb table lists in-frame clones only, not all of them. The repertoire includes 39,000 or so clones, around nine tenths of them detected once, and roughly 33% sits in the top ten. Sequences were derived from CD4+ or CD8+ T cells sorted from blood, sampled in a trial of the OX40 agonist ivuxolimab. The receptors here all came from an adult with an advanced solid tumor such as melanoma, head and neck, liver or kidney cancer. The CDR3 runs from the conserved cysteine through the conserved F or W. Fields, in order: clone size, J gene, D gene, V gene, CDR3 protein, CDR3 DNA. A D gene is named only where the DNA matches it firmly. Size is stated for part of the rows, as once, few or many counts, or as a class when the clone is expanded.

size: -; J: TRBJ2-3; D: -; V: TRBV10-3; CDR3: CAITPGGGAADTQYF; DNA: TGTGCCATCACTCCAGGTGGGGGGGCCGCAGATACGCAGTATTTT
size: -; J: TRBJ2-7; D: -; V: TRBV7-9; CDR3: CASSLARQTYEQYF; DNA: TGTGCCAGCAGCTTAGCGAGACAGACCTACGAGCAGTACTTC
size: -; J: TRBJ2-3; D: TRBD2; V: TRBV5-5; CDR3: CASRSGLAADTQYF; DNA: TGTGCCAGCAGATCTGGACTAGCGGCAGATACGCAGTATTTT
size: -; J: TRBJ1-3; D: TRBD1; V: TRBV6-1; CDR3: CASILTGGAGNTIYF; DNA: TGTGCCAGCATCCTAACAGGGGGCGCAGGAAACACCATATATTTT
size: -; J: TRBJ2-7; D: -; V: TRBV5-1; CDR3: CASSLAQGHNSYEQYF; DNA: TGCGCCAGCAGCTTGGCGCAGGGCCATAACTCCTACGAGCAGTACTTC
size: -; J: TRBJ2-4; D: -; V: TRBV7-2; CDR3: CASSPPGASPVNIQYF; DNA: TGTGCCAGCAGCCCGCCGGGGGCGTCCCCCGTAAACATTCAGTACTTC
size: -; J: TRBJ2-3; D: TRBD2; V: TRBV5-6; CDR3: CASSLRLAGSTDTQYF; DNA: TGTGCCAGCAGCTTGAGGCTAGCGGGGTCCACAGATACGCAGTATTTT
size: -; J: TRBJ2-7; D: TRBD2; V: TRBV6-5; CDR3: CASSLREGSREQYF; DNA: TGTGCCAGCAGTTTAAGGGAGGGGAGCCGCGAGCAGTACTTC
size: -; J: TRBJ2-5; D: TRBD2; V: TRBV5-1; CDR3: CASSSGLAEETQYF; DNA: TGCGCCAGCAGCTCGGGACTAGCGGAAGAGACCCAGTACTTC
size: once; J: TRBJ2-1; D: -; V: TRBV6-5; CDR3: CASSYYGGLKDEQFF; DNA: TGTGCCAGCAGTTACTATGGGGGGCTGAAAGATGAGCAGTTCTTC
size: -; J: TRBJ2-7; D: -; V: TRBV6-1; CDR3: CASRGTAVWAYEQYF; DNA: TGTGCCAGCAGAGGGACGGCCGTTTGGGCCTACGAGCAGTACTTC
size: few; J: TRBJ2-7; D: -; V: TRBV20-1; CDR3: CSASGSYEQYF; DNA: TGCAGTGCTAGCGGCAGCTACGAGCAGTACTTC
size: -; J: TRBJ2-3; D: -; V: TRBV15; CDR3: CATSRPHGNLVTVRDTQYF; DNA: TGTGCCACCAGCAGACCACACGGCAATTTAGTGACGGTCAGAGATACGCAGTATTTT
size: once; J: TRBJ2-3; D: -; V: TRBV11-2; CDR3: CASSLADDKQYF; DNA: TGTGCCAGCAGCTTAGCTGACGACAAGCAGTATTTT
size: -; J: TRBJ2-7; D: TRBD2; V: TRBV7-9; CDR3: CASGLANEQYF; DNA: TGTGCCAGCGGACTAGCAAACGAGCAGTACTTC
size: -; J: TRBJ2-1; D: -; V: TRBV11-2; CDR3: CASSSLDRLYHNEQFF; DNA: TGTGCCAGCAGCTCACTAGACAGGCTATATCACAATGAGCAGTTCTTC
size: -; J: TRBJ2-5; D: TRBD2; V: TRBV12-5; CDR3: CASGTGLAGSQYF; DNA: TGTGCTAGTGGTACCGGACTAGCGGGCTCCCAGTACTTC
size: -; J: TRBJ1-4; D: -; V: TRBV19; CDR3: CASGQTTSNEKLFF; DNA: TGTGCCAGTGGCCAGACAACATCTAATGAAAAACTGTTTTTT
size: -; J: TRBJ2-1; D: -; V: TRBV9; CDR3: CASSGGGTGHEQFF; DNA: TGTGCCAGCAGCGGTGGGGGGACCGGGCATGAGCAGTTCTTC
size: -; J: TRBJ1-6; D: -; V: TRBV4-1; CDR3: CASSQEGVGSPLHF; DNA: TGCGCCAGCAGCCAAGAAGGGGTTGGTTCACCCCTCCACTTT
size: -; J: TRBJ1-6; D: TRBD1; V: TRBV9; CDR3: CASSGMTGSSYNSPLHF; DNA: TGTGCCAGCAGCGGAATGACAGGGAGCTCCTATAATTCACCCCTCCACTTT
size: -; J: TRBJ2-7; D: -; V: TRBV10-3; CDR3: CAISAGNYEQYF; DNA: TGTGCCATCAGTGCAGGAAACTACGAGCAGTACTTC
size: -; J: TRBJ2-1; D: -; V: TRBV7-3; CDR3: CASSFGQNNEQFF; DNA: TGTGCCAGCAGCTTCGGCCAGAACAATGAGCAGTTCTTC
size: -; J: TRBJ1-2; D: TRBD1; V: TRBV18; CDR3: CASSPLETGTYGYTF; DNA: TGTGCCAGCTCACCACTGGAGACAGGGACCTATGGCTACACCTTC